The 29 T cell receptor beta chains below were found in one sample sequenced in a study of blood T cells in healthy people across ages. With a J-beta primer mix and a sample-barcoded 5' primer, a second PCR ran roughly 6 to 11 cycles. TCRdb itself ran the 5' RACE reads through MiXCR, one entry per CDR3 protein. The repertoire holds more than 650,000 distinct CDR3 sequences, with roughly 50% as singletons. Sequenced: blood. The receptors originated from an elderly man in good health.

The genes are TRBV5-1 and TRBJ2-2, with D perhaps TRBD1 (6 bases). With 2 bases removed from V and 4 bases from J, the gap between germline ends came to 9 bases. The CDR3 sequence is 14 residues long. CDR1 and CDR2 from the germline V gene are SGHRS and YFSETQ. The CDR3 sequence is CASSFGQITGELFF. The CDR3 DNA follows: TGCGCCAGCAGCTTCGGACAGATCACCGGGGAGCTGTTTTTT.

The chain carries TRBV18 and TRBJ1-2, with D perhaps TRBD1 (5 bases). There are 16 residues in the CDR3. V lost 6 bases to trimming and J lost 3 bases, with 20 bases between them. From germline, CDR1 is KGHSH and CDR2 LQKENI. The CDR3 DNA is TGTGCCAGCTCGCGCATCGACAGTTTACGGGACTATGGCTACACCTTC. Amino acid sequence: CASSRIDSLRDYGYTF.

This clonotype was seen only a few times. The rearrangement uses TRBV29-1 and TRBJ2-4; tentatively, D is TRBD2 (6 bases). The germline V and J ends were trimmed by 4 bases and 8 bases, with 12 bases remaining between them. Germline V gene sequence: CDR1 SQVTM, CDR2 ANQGSEA. The CDR3 has 12 residues. CDR3 amino acids: CSVVWGGDIQYF. CDR3 bases: TGCAGCGTTGTCTGGGGAGGAGACATTCAGTACTTC.

The chain joins TRBV20-1 to TRBJ2-1, with 10 bases aligning to TRBD2. This CDR3 has 20 residues. Losses at the gene ends were 1 base for V and 0 bases for J; bases not matched to a gene: 15. Germline-derived CDR1 and CDR2 are DFQATT and SNEGSKA (reference sequence). CDR3 in amino acids: CSARAPPGLARPSSYNEQFF. The CDR3 DNA reads TGCAGTGCTAGAGCTCCGCCGGGACTAGCGAGGCCAAGCTCCTACAATGAGCAGTTCTTC.

The chain employs TRBV25-1 and TRBJ1-1; 7 nucleotides line up with TRBD1. Losses at the gene ends were 9 bases for V and 1 base for J; bases not matched to a gene: 5. CDR3 length: 13 residues. In germline, CDR1 is MGHDK, CDR2 SYGVNS. Here the CDR3 DNA reads TGTGCCAGTGCGGGACAGAAGAACACTGAAGCTTTCTTT. It yields the protein CASAGQKNTEAFF.

The chain uses TRBV29-1 and TRBJ2-5; D remains unclear. CDR3 length: 12 amino acids. The V end lost 3 bases, the J end lost 5 bases, and 10 bases lay between the germline ends. The V gene's germline CDR1 is SQVTM and CDR2 ANQGSEA. The CDR3 is CSVEDGMETQYF. The CDR3 nucleotides read TGCAGCGTTGAGGATGGCATGGAGACCCAGTACTTC.

This clonotype has more than one count but fewer than ten. The J gene is TRBJ2-4, the V gene TRBV10-3; 16 bases are a match to TRBD2. The CDR3 runs 19 residues. Trimming cost V 4 bases and J 0 bases; bases outside gene matches: 6. Germline V gene data show CDR1 as ENHRY and CDR2 as SYGVKD. The CDR3 nucleotides read TGTGCCATCAGTGGGGGACTAGCGGGAGGGCCAGGAGCCAAAAACATTCAGTACTTC. Its translation is CAISGGLAGGPGAKNIQYF.

The chain couples TRBV28 to TRBJ2-3, with D possibly being TRBD1 or TRBD2 (6 bases each). Germline CDR1 is MDHEN and CDR2 is SYDVKM. The CDR3 consists of 14 residues. V was clipped by 6 bases and J by 5 bases, with 15 bases between them. The CDR3 reads CASSHGGLGDTQYF. The CDR3 DNA follows: TGTGCCAGCAGCCATGGGGGGCTCGGAGATACGCAGTATTTT.

The chain employs TRBV20-1 and TRBJ1-1; no clear D. The germline CDR1 and CDR2 sequences are DFQATT and SNEGSKA (reference sequence). Trimming stripped 1 base from V and 7 bases from J, with 7 bases between. The CDR3 is 11 residues long. The CDR3 protein is CSARGTDEAFF. As DNA, the CDR3 is TGCAGTGCTAGAGGGACCGATGAAGCTTTCTTT.

This clonotype turned up a few times. The chain employs TRBV29-1 and TRBJ2-7; unclear D gene. Trimming removed 6 bases from V and 4 bases from J, with 16 bases in between. The CDR3 covers 13 residues. Germline CDR1 SQVTM, CDR2 ANQGSEA. CDR3 in DNA: TGCAGCGTGGACGCCCATAACTCTTACGAGCAGTACTTC. This codes for CSVDAHNSYEQYF.

The V gene is TRBV3-1, the J gene TRBJ1-1, with D possibly matching TRBD1 (5 bases). V lost 2 bases and J 6 bases, leaving 13 bases between the germline ends. Germline CDR1 reads LGHDT; CDR2 reads YNNKEL (reference sequence). This CDR3 is built from 14 residues. The CDR3 here is CASSQWGGVAEAFF. The CDR3 DNA is TGTGCCAGCAGCCAATGGGGGGGGGTCGCTGAAGCTTTCTTT.

V usage is TRBV18 and J usage is TRBJ2-5, with D possibly TRBD2 on 5 matching bases. Gene TRBJ2-7 matches the end of the DNA better, so the J call may be wrong. The CDR3 length is 14 residues. Per the germline V gene, CDR1 is KGHSH and CDR2 is LQKENI. The CDR3 coding sequence is TGTGCCAGCTCACCTTTGACGGGAACCGACGAGCAGTACTTC. Translated: CASSPLTGTDEQYF.

J is TRBJ2-5 and V is TRBV20-1; 9 nucleotides align to TRBD1. Per the germline V gene, CDR1 is DFQATT and CDR2 is SNEGSKA (reference sequence). The CDR3 is 15 residues long. Trimming took 3 bases from V and 11 from J; bases not matched to a gene: 16. CDR3: CSARGDRGTFNEQYF. CDR3 DNA: TGCAGTGCTAGGGGAGACAGGGGGACTTTTAATGAGCAGTACTTC.

The V gene is TRBV20-1, the J gene TRBJ2-4; the D is unclear. The DNA end favors TRBJ2-5, so the J call may be wrong. Looked up from germline, CDR1 is DFQATT and CDR2 is SNEGSKA (reference sequence). There are 13 residues in the CDR3. The CDR3 DNA sequence: TGCAGTACTTGGGCGGCCTGGATGGAGACCCAGTACTTC. Its protein product is CSTWAAWMETQYF.

The chain couples TRBV30 to TRBJ2-2, with D possibly being TRBD1 (5 bases). The CDR3 totals 14 residues. Trimming took off 0 bases at V and 3 bases at J, with 8 bases between the two ends. Germline lookup yields CDR1 GTSNPN and CDR2 SVGIG (reference sequence). CDR3 region: CAWSVQVDTGELFF. Here the CDR3 DNA reads TGTGCCTGGAGTGTACAGGTGGACACCGGGGAGCTGTTTTTT. The full variable domain, its missing parts supplied by reference TRBV30 and TRBJ2-2, is SQTIHQWPATLVQPVGSPLSLECTVEGTSNPNLYWYRQAAGRGLQLLFYSVGIGQISSEVPQNLSASRPQDRQFILSSKKLLLSDSGFYLCAWSVQVDTGELFFGEGSRLTVL.

This clonotype was recorded once. Germline is not matched at one junction end, which may reflect a read error. The chain uses TRBV13 and TRBJ2-1, with 9 bases matching TRBD2. Germline V lookup: CDR1 PRHDT, CDR2 FYEKMQ (reference sequence). This CDR3 comprises 16 residues. DNA for the CDR3: TGTGCCAGCAGCTCGACGGGACTAGCCTCCCACAATGAGCAGTTCTTC. Translated: CASSSTGLASHNEQFF.

This clonotype was counted a few times. The genes are TRBV10-3 and TRBJ2-6; D could derive from TRBD1 or TRBD2 (5 bases each). The CDR3 is made up of 15 amino acids. Trimming pared 3 bases from V and 4 bases from J, leaving 10 bases between. CDR1 is ENHRY, CDR2 SYGVKD, per germline. CDR3: CAISDSGLGANVLTF. CDR3 DNA sequence: TGTGCCATCAGTGATTCGGGGCTCGGGGCCAACGTCCTGACTTTC.

The chain uses TRBV7-2 and TRBJ2-4, with 8 bases aligning to TRBD1. V was pared by 6 bases and J by 3 bases, with 7 bases of the junction left unmatched. In germline, CDR1 is SGHTA, CDR2 FQGNSA. The CDR3 spans 15 residues. CDR3 region: CASSPGGSLKNIQYF. The DNA for the CDR3 is TGTGCCAGCAGTCCAGGGGGCAGTCTCAAAAACATTCAGTACTTC.

This chain uses TRBV28 with TRBJ2-7; 7 bases fit TRBD2. The CDR3 loop spans 14 amino acids. Germline assignment: CDR1 MDHEN and CDR2 SYDVKM. J was trimmed by 4 bases and V by 6 bases; bases with no gene match: 9. As DNA, the CDR3 is TGTGCCAGCAGCCGAAGCGGGAATTGGTACGAGCAGTACTTC. Protein product: CASSRSGNWYEQYF.

This chain uses TRBV9 with TRBJ2-1, with 8 bases that match TRBD2. Per germline, CDR1 SGDLS and CDR2 YYNGEE. V was pared by 1 base and J by 8 bases, with 8 bases of the junction left unmatched. This CDR3 has 15 residues. The CDR3 here is CASSVTAGVSDEQFF. DNA for the CDR3: TGTGCCAGCAGCGTAACAGCGGGAGTATCAGATGAGCAGTTCTTC.

The CDR3 region has the DNA TGCAGTGCTAGAGAGGGCACTCTGGGCCACACTGAAGCTTTCTTT. It translates to CSAREGTLGHTEAFF. J is TRBJ1-1 and V is TRBV20-1; D gene uncertain. In germline, CDR1 is DFQATT, CDR2 SNEGSKA (reference sequence). V gave up 0 bases and J gave up 3 bases, with 14 bases separating them. The CDR3 sequence is 15 residues long.

The chain is built from TRBV5-1 and TRBJ2-7; 9 nucleotides line up with TRBD2. The length of the CDR3 is 19 residues. Germline-derived CDR1 and CDR2 are SGHRS and YFSETQ. The junction had 16 bases not matched to a gene; V was cut back by 3 bases and J by 0 bases. The CDR3 loop reads CASSYRDGQLAGTSYEQYF. As DNA, the CDR3 is TGCGCCAGCAGCTATAGGGACGGGCAACTAGCGGGTACCTCCTACGAGCAGTACTTC.

This clonotype was detected only a few times. The V and J genes are TRBV24-1 and TRBJ2-1; no definite D call. CDR3 size: 11 residues. The V gene's germline CDR1 is KGHDR and CDR2 SFDVKD. Deletions cut 10 bases from V and 10 bases from J, with 13 bases between. CDR3 loop: CATSRLLEQFF. DNA for the CDR3: TGTGCCACTAGTAGACTCTTGGAGCAGTTCTTC.

The chain is built from TRBV7-9 and TRBJ2-4, with D possibly being TRBD2 (6 bases). The DNA matches TRBJ2-7 better at its end, which makes the J call doubtful. Germline-derived CDR1 and CDR2 are SEHNR and FQNEAQ (reference sequence). The CDR3 has 18 residues. The CDR3 sequence is CASSSDGGHTGGSYEQYF. The CDR3 bases are TGTGCCAGCAGCTCCGATGGTGGACACACCGGGGGCTCCTACGAGCAGTACTTC.

The sample holds many counts of this clonotype. The chain employs TRBV29-1 and TRBJ2-4; D is undetermined. Germline CDR1 is SQVTM and CDR2 is ANQGSEA. The CDR3 sequence is 12 residues long. Trimming shortened V by 4 bases and J by 0 bases, and 4 bases separated the two germline ends. The DNA of the CDR3 is TGCAGCGTTGTGATAGCCAAAAACATTCAGTACTTC. This encodes CSVVIAKNIQYF.

The sample holds a few counts of this clonotype. The rearrangement links TRBV5-1 to TRBJ2-7; D unclear. Germline V CDR1 and CDR2: SGHRS, YFSETQ. V lost 2 bases to trimming and J lost 1 base, with 13 bases between them. The CDR3 length is 15 residues. The CDR3 DNA reads as TGCGCCAGCAGCTTTGGCCGGGCTTCTTCCTACGAGCAGTACTTC. It yields the protein CASSFGRASSYEQYF.

The CDR3 bases are TGTGCCAGCAGTACATGGGACAGGGCCCAAGAGACCCAGTACTTC. Translating it yields CASSTWDRAQETQYF. J is TRBJ2-5 and V is TRBV28; 9 nucleotides align to TRBD1. The CDR3 is 15 residues long. V shed 5 bases, J shed 1 base, and the junction held 5 bases outside the gene matches. The V gene's germline CDR1 is MDHEN and CDR2 SYDVKM.

This clonotype was counted a few times. The rearrangement uses TRBV6-1 and TRBJ2-7, with 11 positions matching TRBD2. Germline CDR1 is MNHNS and CDR2 is SASEGT. With 6 bases clipped from V and 3 bases from J, the junction kept 4 bases outside the gene matches. This CDR3 is built from 14 residues. CDR3 bases: TGTGCCAGCAGGGAGACTAGCGGGAACTACGAGCAGTACTTC. It translates to CASRETSGNYEQYF.

The chain combines TRBV10-3 with TRBJ2-5, with 9 bases matching TRBD2. Germline values: CDR1 ENHRY, CDR2 SYGVKD. The CDR3 is 18 amino acids. The J segment lost 2 bases and the V segment lost 0 bases, leaving 10 bases of the junction unmatched. DNA for the CDR3: TGTGCCATCAGTGAGTCGCTAGCGGGGCCGTTACTGCAAGAGACCCAGTACTTC. Protein product: CAISESLAGPLLQETQYF.